This T cell receptor beta chain was retrieved from a study of beta chain features in type 1 diabetes. Study-wide points: Moderate yet significant TCRB CDR3 shortening was seen in Type 1 diabetes patients in all four CD4+ subsets. Highly expressing activated T cells could be over-counted with a cDNA template. Whether TCRB rearrangement is influenced by HLA type was left unresolved in this analysis. PCR might preferentially amplify shorter templates, equally in patients and controls.

Each sorted population was over 98% pure. To note about this clone: The antigen remains undetermined.

Expressed TCRB transcripts were sequenced after all isolated RNA was converted to cDNA. TCRdb's copy holds only in-frame clones and misses some; the assay was immunoSEQ multiplex PCR. The sample yields 600,000 to 700,000 clones, around 11% seen once. Per the germline V gene, CDR1 is KGHSY and CDR2 is FQNENV. Unmatched junction bases numbered 9, after V lost 0 bases and J lost 7 bases. The CDR3 extends over 16 amino acids. The rearrangement uses TRBV16 and TRBJ2-1, with 7 bases matching TRBD1. This sequence originates from a man aged 30-40 years with type 1 diabetes. Specimen: naive CD4+ T cells from blood. As DNA, the CDR3 is TGTGCCAGCAGCCAATCGAGGGGGCCCCCTCGGAATGAGCAGTTCTTC. This gives the protein CASSQSRGPPRNEQFF.